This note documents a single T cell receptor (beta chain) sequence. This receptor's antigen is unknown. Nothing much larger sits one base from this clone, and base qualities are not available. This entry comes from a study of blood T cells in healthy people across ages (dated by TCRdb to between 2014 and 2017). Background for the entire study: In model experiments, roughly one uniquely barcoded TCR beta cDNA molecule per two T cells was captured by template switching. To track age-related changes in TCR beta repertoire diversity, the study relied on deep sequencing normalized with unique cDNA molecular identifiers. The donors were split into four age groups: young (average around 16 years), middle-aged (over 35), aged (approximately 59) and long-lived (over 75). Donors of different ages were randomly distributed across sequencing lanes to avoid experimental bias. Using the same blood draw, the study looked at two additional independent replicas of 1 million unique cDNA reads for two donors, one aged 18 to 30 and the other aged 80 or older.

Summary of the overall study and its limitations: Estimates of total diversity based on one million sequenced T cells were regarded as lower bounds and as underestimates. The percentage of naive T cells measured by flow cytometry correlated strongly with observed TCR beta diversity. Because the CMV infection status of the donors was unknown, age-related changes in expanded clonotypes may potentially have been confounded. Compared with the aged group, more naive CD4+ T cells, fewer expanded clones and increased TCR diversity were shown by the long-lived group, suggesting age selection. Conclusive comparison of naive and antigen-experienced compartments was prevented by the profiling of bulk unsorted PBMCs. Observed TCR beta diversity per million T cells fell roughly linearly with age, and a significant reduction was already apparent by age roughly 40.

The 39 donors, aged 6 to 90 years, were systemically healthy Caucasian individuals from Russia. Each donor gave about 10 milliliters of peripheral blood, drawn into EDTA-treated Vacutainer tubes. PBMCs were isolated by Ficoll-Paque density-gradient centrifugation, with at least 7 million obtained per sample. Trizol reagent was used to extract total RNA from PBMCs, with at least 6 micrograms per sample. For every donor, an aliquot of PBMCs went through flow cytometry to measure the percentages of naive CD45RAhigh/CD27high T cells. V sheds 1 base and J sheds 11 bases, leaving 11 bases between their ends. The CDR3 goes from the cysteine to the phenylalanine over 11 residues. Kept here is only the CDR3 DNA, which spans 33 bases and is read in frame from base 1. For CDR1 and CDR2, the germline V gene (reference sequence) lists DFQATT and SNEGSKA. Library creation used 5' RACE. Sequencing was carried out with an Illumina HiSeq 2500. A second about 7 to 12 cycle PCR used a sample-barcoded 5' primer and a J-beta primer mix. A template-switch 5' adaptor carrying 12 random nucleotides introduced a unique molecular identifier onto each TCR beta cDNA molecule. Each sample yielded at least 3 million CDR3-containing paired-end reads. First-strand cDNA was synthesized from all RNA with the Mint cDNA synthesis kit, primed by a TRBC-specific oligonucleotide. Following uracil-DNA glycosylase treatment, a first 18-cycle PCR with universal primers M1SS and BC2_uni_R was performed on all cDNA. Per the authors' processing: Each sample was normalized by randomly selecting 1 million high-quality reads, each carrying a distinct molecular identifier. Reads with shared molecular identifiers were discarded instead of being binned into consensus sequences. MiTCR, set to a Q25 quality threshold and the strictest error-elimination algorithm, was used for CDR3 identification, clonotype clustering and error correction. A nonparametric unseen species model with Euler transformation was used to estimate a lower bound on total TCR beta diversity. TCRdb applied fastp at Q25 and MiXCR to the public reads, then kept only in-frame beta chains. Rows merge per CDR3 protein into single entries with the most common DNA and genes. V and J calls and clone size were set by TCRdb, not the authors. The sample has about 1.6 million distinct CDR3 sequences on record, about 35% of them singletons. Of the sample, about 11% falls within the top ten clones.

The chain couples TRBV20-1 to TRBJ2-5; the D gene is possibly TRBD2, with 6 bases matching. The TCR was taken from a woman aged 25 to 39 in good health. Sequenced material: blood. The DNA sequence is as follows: TGCAGTGCTAGAGGTCACCGGGGGCAGTACTTC. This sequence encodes CSARGHRGQYF.